This T cell receptor beta chain comes out of a study of metastatic and nonmetastatic thyroid tumors. For the study at large: Malignant thyroid and benign thyroid patients provided blood and tumor or nodule tissue whose repertoires were compared. Notes on the study in general: Reported TCR beta diversity, measured in blood and tumor, was significantly higher for malignant thyroid tumors than for benign nodules.

With regard to this clone: Its antigen is not known. Germline is not matched at one junction end, which may reflect a read error.

None of the patients had undergone any treatment ahead of thyroid surgery. TCRdb re-called the PCR reads with MiXCR. The table has 70,000 or so clones, 11% to 15% seen once. The CDR3 totals 19 residues. The germline CDR1 and CDR2 sequences are SGHAT and FQNNGV. The rearrangement uses TRBV11-2 and TRBJ2-2; 9 nucleotides line up with TRBD2. The sequencing sample was made of blood. The source of this sequence is a male donor with papillary thyroid cancer or a benign thyroid nodule (not recorded which). Some clones in this sample may be carry-over from other donors' samples. CDR3 bases: TGTGCCAGCAGCTTAGTGGTGCTAGCGGGAAAATGGGACACCGGAGAGCTGTTTTTT. It yields the protein CASSLVVLAGKWDTGELFF.